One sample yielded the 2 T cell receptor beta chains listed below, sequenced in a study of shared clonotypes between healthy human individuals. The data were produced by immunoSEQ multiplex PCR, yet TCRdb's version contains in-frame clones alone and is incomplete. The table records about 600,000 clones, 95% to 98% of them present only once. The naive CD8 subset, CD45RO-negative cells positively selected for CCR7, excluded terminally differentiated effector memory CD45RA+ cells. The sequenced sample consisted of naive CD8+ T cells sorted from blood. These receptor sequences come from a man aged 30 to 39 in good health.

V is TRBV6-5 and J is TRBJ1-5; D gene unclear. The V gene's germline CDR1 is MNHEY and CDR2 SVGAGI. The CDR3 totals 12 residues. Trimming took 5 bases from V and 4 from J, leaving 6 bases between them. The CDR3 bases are TGTGCCAGCAGTAAAATGAATCAGCCCCAGCATTTT. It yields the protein CASSKMNQPQHF.

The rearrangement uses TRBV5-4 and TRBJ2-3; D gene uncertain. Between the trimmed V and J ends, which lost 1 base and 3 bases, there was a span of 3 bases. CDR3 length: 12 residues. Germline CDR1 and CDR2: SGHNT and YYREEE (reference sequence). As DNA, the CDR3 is TGTGCCAGCAGCTTGTTTACAGATACGCAGTATTTT. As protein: CASSLFTDTQYF.